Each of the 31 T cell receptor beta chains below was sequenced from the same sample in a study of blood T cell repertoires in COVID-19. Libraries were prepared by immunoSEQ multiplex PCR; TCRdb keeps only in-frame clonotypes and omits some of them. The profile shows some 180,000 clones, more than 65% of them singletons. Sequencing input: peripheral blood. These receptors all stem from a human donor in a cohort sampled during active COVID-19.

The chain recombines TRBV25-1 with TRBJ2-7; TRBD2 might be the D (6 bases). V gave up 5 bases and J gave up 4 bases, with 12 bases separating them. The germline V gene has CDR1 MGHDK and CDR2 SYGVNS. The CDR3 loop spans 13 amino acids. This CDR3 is CASSRGLEYEQYF. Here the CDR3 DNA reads TGTGCCAGCAGTCGGGGACTCGAATACGAGCAGTACTTC.

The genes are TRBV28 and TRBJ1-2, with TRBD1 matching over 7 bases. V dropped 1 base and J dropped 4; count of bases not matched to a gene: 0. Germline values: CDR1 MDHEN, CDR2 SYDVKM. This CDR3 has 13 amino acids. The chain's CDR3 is CASSLYRGYGYTF. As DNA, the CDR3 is TGTGCCAGCAGTTTATACAGGGGCTATGGCTACACCTTC.

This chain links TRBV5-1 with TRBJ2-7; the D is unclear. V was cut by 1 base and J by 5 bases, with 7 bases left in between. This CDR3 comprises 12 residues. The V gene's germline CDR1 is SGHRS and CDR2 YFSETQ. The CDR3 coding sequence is TGCGCCAGCAGCTTGACTGAAGACGAGCAGTACTTC. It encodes CASSLTEDEQYF.

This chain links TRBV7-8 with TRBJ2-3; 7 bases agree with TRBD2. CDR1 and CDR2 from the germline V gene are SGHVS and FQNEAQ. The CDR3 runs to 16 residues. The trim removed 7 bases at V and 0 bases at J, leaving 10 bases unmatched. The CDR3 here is CASTARAGSSTDTQYF. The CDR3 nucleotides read TGTGCCAGCACCGCACGAGCGGGGTCTAGCACAGATACGCAGTATTTT.

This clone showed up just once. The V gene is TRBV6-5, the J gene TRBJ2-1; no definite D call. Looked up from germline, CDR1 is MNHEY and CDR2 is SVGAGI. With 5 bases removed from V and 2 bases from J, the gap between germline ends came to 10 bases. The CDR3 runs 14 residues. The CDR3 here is CASSKSAAYNEQFF. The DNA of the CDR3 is TGTGCCAGCAGTAAAAGCGCCGCCTACAATGAGCAGTTCTTC.

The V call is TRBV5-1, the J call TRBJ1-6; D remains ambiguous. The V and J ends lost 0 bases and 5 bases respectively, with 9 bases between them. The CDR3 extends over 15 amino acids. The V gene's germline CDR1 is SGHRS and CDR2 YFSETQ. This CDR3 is CASSLAHGDNSPLHF. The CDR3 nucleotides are TGCGCCAGCAGCTTGGCACACGGGGATAATTCACCCCTCCACTTT.

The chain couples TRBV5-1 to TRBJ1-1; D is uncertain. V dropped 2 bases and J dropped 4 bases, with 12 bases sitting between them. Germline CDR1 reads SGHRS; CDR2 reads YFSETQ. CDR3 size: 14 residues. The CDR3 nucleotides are TGCGCCAGCAGCTTCCCGGGTATTGGCACTGAAGCTTTCTTT. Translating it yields CASSFPGIGTEAFF.

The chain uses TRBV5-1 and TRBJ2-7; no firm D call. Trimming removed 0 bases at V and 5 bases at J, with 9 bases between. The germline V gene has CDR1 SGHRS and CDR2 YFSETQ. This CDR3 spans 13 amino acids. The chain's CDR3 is CASSLAGPDEQYF. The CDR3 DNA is TGCGCCAGCAGCTTGGCCGGTCCGGACGAGCAGTACTTC.

The DNA of the CDR3 is TGTGCCAGCAGGCCTTTAGGGGGAGCCAAAAACATTCAGTACTTC. Translated, it gives CASRPLGGAKNIQYF. This chain links TRBV28 with TRBJ2-4, with D tentatively TRBD1 (6 bases). The CDR3 has 15 amino acids. V shed 6 bases and J shed 0 bases, with 12 bases lying between them. CDR1 is MDHEN and CDR2 is SYDVKM in the germline V gene.

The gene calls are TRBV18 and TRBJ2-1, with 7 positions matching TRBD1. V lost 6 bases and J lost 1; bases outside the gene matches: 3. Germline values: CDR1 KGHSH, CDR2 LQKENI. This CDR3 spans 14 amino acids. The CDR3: CASSQGQSYNEQFF. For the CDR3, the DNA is TGTGCCAGCTCCCAGGGACAGTCCTACAATGAGCAGTTCTTC.

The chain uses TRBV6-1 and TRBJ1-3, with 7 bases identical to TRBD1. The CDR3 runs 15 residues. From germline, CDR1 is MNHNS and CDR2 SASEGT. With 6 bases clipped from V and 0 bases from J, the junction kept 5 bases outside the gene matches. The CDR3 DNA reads TGTGCCAGCAGCCGGGGACAGAGCTCTGGAAACACCATATATTTT. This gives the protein CASSRGQSSGNTIYF.

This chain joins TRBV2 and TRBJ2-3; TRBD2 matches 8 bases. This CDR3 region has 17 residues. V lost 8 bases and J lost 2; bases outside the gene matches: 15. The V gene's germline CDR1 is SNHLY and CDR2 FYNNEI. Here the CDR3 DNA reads TGTGCCAGCCGCTTAGCGGGATCATCCCTAAACACAGATACGCAGTATTTT. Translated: CASRLAGSSLNTDTQYF.

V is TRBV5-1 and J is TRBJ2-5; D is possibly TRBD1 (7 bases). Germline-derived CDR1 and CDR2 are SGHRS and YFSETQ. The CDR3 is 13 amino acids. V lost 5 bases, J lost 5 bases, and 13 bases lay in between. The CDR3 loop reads CASSLGGQETQYF. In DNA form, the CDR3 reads TGCGCCAGCAGTCTCGGGGGACAGGAGACCCAGTACTTC.

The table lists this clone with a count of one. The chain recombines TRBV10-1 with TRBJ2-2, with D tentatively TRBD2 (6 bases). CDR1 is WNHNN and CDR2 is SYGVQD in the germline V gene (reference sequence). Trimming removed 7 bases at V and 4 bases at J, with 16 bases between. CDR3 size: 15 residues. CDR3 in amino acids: CASTAEGQGTGELFF. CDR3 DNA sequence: TGCGCCAGCACTGCGGAGGGCCAGGGCACCGGGGAGCTGTTTTTT.

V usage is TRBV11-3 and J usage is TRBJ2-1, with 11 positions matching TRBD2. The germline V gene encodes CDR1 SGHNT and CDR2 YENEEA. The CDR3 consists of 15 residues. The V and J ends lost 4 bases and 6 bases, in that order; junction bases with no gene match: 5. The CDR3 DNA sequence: TGTGCCAGCAGCTACGGGACTAGCGGTATCAATGAGCAGTTCTTC. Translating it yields CASSYGTSGINEQFF.

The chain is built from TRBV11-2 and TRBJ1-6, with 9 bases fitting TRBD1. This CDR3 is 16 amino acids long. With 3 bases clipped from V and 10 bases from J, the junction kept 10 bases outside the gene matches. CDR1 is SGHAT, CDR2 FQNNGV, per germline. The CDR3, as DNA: TGTGCCAGCAGCTTCTTGTGGGACAGGGTTAACTCACCCCTCCACTTT. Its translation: CASSFLWDRVNSPLHF.

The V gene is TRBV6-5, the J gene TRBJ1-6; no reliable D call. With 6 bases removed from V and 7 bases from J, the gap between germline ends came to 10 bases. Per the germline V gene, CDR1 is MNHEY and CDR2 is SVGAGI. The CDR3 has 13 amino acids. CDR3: CASRQQQNSPLHF. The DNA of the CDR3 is TGTGCCAGCAGGCAACAACAGAATTCACCCCTCCACTTT.

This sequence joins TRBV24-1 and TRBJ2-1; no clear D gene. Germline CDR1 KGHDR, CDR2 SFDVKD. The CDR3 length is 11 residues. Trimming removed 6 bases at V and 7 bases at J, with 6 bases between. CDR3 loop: CATSSFNEQFF. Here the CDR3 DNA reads TGTGCCACCAGTTCTTTTAATGAGCAGTTCTTC.

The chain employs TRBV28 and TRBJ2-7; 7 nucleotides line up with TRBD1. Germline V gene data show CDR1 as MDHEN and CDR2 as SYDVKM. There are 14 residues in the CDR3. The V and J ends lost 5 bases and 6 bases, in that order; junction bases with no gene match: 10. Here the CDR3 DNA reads TGTGCCAGCAGTCCAAACAGGGGTCTGCGCGAGCAGTACTTC. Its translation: CASSPNRGLREQYF.

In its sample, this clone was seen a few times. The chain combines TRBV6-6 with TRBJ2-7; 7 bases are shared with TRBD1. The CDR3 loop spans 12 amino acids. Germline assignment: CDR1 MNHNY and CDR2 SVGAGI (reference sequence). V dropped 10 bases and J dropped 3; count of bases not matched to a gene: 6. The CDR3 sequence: CATSTGFYEQYF. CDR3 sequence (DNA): TGTGCCACCTCGACAGGGTTCTACGAGCAGTACTTC.

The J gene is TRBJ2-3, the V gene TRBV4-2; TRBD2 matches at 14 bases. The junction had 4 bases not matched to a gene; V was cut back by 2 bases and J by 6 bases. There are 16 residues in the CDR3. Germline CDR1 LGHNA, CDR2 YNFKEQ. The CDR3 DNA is TGTGCCAGCAGCCAACTTCGGACTAGCGGGAGGGATACGCAGTATTTT. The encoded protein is CASSQLRTSGRDTQYF.

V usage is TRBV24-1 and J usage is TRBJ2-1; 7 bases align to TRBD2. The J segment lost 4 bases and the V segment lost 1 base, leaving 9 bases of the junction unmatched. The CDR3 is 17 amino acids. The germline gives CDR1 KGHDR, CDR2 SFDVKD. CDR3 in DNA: TGTGCCACCAGTGATTTTAGTGCTAGCGGCCTTTACAATGAGCAGTTCTTC. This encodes CATSDFSASGLYNEQFF.

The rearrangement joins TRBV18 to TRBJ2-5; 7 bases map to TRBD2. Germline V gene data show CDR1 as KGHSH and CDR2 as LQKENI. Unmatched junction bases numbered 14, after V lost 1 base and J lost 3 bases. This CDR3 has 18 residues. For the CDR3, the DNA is TGTGCCAGCTCACCACTCGTCCCGCGCGGGAGTTACGAAGAGACCCAGTACTTC. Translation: CASSPLVPRGSYEETQYF.

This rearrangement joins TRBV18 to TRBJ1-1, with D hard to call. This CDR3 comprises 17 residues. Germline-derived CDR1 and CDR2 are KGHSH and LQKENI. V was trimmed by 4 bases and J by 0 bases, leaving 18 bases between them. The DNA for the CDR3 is TGTGCCAGCTCACTAACCGGGAGCCAAAATTTGAACACTGAAGCTTTCTTT. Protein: CASSLTGSQNLNTEAFF. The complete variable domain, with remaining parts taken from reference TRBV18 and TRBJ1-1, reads NAGVMQNPRHLVRRRGQEARLRCSPMKGHSHVYWYRQLPEEGLKFMVYLQKENIIDESGMPKERFSAEFPKEGPSILRIQQVVRGDSAAYFCASSLTGSQNLNTEAFFGQGTRLTVV.

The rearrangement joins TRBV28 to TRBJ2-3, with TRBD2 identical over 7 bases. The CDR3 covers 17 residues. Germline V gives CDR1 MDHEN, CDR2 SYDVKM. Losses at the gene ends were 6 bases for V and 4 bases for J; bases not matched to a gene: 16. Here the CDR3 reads CASSSLSGGVNADTQYF. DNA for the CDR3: TGTGCCAGCAGCTCCCTCTCGGGGGGAGTCAACGCAGATACGCAGTATTTT. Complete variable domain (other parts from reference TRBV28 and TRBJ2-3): DVKVTQSSRYLVKRTGEKVFLECVQDMDHENMFWYRQDPGLGLRLIYFSYDVKMKEKGDIPEGYSVSREKKERFSLILESASTNQTSMYLCASSSLSGGVNADTQYFGPGTRLTVL.

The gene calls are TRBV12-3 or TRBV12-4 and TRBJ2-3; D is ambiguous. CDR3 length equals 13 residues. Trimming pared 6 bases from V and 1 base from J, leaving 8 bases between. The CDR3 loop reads CASSHPGTDTQYF. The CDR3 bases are TGTGCCAGCAGCCATCCGGGCACAGATACGCAGTATTTT.

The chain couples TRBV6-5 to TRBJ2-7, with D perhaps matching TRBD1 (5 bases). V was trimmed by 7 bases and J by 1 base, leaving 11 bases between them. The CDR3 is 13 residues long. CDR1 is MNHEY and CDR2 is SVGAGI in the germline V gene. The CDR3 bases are TGTGCCAGCAAGGGGCGAGCGTCCTACGAGCAGTACTTC. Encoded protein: CASKGRASYEQYF.

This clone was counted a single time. CDR3 bases: TGTGCCAGCACCTTTGGGCGGGACCTGGGTCCCCAGCATTTT. Protein product: CASTFGRDLGPQHF. The chain uses TRBV28 and TRBJ1-5, with a weak D call TRBD1 (5 bases). CDR3 length: 14 amino acids. With 7 bases removed from V and 10 bases from J, the gap between germline ends came to 20 bases. The germline CDR1 and CDR2 sequences are MDHEN and SYDVKM.

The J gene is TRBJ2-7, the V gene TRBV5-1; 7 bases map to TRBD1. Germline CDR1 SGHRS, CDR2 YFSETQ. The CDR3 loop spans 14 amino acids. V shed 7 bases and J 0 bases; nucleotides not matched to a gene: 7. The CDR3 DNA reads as TGCGCCAGCTCGCGGACAGGCGACTCCTACGAGCAGTACTTC. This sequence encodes CASSRTGDSYEQYF.

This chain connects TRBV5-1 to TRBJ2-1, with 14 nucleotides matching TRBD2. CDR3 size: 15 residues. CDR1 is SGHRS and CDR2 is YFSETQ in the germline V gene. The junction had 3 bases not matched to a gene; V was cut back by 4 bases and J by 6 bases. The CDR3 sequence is CASSGGTSGSNEQFF. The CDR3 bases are TGCGCCAGCAGCGGGGGGACTAGCGGGAGCAATGAGCAGTTCTTC. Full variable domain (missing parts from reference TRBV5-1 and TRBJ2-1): KAGVTQTPRYLIKTRGQQVTLSCSPISGHRSVSWYQQTPGQGLQFLFEYFSETQRNKGNFPGRFSGRQFSNSRSEMNVSTLELGDSALYLCASSGGTSGSNEQFFGPGTRLTVL.

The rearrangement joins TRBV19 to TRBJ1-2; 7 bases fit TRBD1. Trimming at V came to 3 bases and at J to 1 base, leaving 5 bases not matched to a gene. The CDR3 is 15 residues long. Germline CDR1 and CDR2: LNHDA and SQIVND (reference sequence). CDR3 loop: CASSIGTAINYGYTF. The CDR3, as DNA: TGTGCCAGTAGTATCGGGACAGCAATTAACTATGGCTACACCTTC.